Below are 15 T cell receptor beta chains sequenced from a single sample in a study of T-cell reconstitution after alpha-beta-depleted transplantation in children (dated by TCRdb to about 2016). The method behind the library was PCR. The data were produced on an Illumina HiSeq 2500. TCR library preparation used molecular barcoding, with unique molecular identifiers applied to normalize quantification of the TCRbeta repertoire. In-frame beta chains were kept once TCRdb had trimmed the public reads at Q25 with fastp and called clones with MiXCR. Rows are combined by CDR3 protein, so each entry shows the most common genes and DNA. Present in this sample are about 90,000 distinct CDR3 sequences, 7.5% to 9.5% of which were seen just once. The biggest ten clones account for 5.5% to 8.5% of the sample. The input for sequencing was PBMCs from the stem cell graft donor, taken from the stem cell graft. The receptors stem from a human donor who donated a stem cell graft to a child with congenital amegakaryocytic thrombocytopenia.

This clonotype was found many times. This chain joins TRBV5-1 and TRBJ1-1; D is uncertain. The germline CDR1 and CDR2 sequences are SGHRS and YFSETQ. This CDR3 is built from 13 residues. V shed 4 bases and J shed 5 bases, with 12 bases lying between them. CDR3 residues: CASSLEHRTEAFF. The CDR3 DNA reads TGCGCCAGCAGCCTGGAACATCGGACTGAAGCTTTCTTT.

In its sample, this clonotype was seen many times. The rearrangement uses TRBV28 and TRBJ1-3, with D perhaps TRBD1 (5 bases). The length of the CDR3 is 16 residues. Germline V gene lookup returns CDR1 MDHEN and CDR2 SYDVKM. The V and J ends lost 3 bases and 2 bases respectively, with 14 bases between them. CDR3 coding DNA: TGTGCCAGCAGTTTTCCCGGGACTCTTGCTGGAAACACCATATATTTT. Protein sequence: CASSFPGTLAGNTIYF. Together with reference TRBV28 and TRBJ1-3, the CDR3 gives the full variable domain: DVKVTQSSRYLVKRTGEKVFLECVQDMDHENMFWYRQDPGLGLRLIYFSYDVKMKEKGDIPEGYSVSREKKERFSLILESASTNQTSMYLCASSFPGTLAGNTIYFGEGSWLTVV.

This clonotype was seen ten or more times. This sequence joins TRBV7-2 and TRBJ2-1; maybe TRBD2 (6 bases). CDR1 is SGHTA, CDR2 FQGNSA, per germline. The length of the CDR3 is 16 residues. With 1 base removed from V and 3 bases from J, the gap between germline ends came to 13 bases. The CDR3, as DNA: TGTGCCAGCAGCTTAGGGGGAGGTGCAGGCTACAATGAGCAGTTCTTC. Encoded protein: CASSLGGGAGYNEQFF.

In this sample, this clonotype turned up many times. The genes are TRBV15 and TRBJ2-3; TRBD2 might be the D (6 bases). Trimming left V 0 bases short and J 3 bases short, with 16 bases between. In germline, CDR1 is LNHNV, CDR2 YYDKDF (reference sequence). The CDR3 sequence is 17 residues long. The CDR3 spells CATSRDFGTSGTDTQYF. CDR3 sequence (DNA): TGTGCCACCAGCAGAGATTTCGGGACTTCGGGGACAGATACGCAGTATTTT.

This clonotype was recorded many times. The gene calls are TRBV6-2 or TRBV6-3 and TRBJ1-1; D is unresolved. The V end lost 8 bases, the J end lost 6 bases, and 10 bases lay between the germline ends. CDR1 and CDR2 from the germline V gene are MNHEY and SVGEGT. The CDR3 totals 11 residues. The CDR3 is CASQTASEAFF. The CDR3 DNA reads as TGTGCCAGCCAGACCGCCTCTGAAGCTTTCTTT.

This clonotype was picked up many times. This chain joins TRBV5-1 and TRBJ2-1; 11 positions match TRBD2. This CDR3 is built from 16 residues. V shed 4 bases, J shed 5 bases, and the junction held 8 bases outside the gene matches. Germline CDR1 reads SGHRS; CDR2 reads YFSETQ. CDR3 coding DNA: TGCGCCAGCAGCCCCGCCGGGACTAGCGGTAACAATGAGCAGTTCTTC. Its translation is CASSPAGTSGNNEQFF.

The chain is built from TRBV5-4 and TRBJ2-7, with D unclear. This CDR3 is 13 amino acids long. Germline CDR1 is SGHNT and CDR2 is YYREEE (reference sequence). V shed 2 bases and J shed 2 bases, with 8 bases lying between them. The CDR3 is CASSFGLPYEQYF. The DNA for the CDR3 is TGTGCCAGCAGCTTTGGGCTCCCCTACGAGCAGTACTTC.

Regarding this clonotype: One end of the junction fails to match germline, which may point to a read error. CDR3 sequence: CCASPGTGHNQPQHF. The CDR3 DNA is TGCTGTGCTAGTCCCGGGACAGGTCATAATCAGCCCCAGCATTTT. The chain combines TRBV20-1 with TRBJ1-5; 8 positions match TRBD1. CDR1 is DFQATT and CDR2 is SNEGSKA in the germline V gene (reference sequence). The CDR3 spans 15 residues.

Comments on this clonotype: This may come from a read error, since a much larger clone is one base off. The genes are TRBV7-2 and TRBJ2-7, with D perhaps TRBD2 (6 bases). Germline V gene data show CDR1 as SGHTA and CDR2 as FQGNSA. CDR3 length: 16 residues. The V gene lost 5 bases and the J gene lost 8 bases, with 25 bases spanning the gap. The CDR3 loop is CASSPDWDWRKYQQYF. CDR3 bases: TGTGCCAGCAGCCCAGATTGGGACTGGCGGAAGTACCAGCAGTACTTC.

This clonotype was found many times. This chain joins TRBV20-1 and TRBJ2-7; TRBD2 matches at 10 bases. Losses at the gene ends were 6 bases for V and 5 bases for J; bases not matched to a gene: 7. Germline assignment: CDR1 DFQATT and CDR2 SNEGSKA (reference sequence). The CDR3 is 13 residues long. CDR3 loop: CSAVSGRRDEQYF. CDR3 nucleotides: TGCAGTGCGGTTAGCGGGAGGAGGGACGAGCAGTACTTC.

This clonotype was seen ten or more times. This CDR3 reads CASSQVRGLAYSTDTQYF. In DNA, the CDR3 is TGCGCCAGCAGCCAAGTTAGGGGACTAGCTTATAGCACAGATACGCAGTATTTT. The chain recombines TRBV4-3 with TRBJ2-3; TRBD2 agrees at 9 bases. The CDR3 runs to 18 residues. Trimming cost V 1 base and J 0 bases; bases outside gene matches: 8. From germline, CDR1 is LGHNA and CDR2 YSLEER.

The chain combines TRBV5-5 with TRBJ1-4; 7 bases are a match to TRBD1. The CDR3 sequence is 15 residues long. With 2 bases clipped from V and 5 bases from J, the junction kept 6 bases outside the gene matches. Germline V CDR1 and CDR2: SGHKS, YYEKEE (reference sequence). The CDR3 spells CASSFTGDLNEKLFF. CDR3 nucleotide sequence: TGTGCCAGCAGCTTCACAGGGGACCTCAATGAAAAACTGTTTTTT.

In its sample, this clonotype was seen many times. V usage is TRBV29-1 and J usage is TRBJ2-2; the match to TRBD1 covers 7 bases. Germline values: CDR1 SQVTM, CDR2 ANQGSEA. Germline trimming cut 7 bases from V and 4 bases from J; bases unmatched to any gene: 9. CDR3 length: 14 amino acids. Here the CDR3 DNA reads TGCAGCGCCGTGAGGCAGGGGGTCACCGGGGAGCTGTTTTTT. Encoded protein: CSAVRQGVTGELFF.

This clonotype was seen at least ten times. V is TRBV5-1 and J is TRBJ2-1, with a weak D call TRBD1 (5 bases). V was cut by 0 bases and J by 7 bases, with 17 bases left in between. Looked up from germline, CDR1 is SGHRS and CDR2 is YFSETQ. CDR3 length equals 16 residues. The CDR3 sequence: CASSLVAGWGSNEQFF. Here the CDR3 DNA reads TGCGCCAGCAGCTTGGTAGCAGGGTGGGGTTCGAATGAGCAGTTCTTC.

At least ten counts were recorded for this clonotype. CDR3 sequence: CASSLPGTLNYGYTF. CDR3 coding DNA: TGTGCCAGCAGCTTACCCGGGACTCTCAACTATGGCTACACCTTC. The chain has TRBV5-5 and TRBJ1-2; possibly TRBD1 for D (5 bases). V gave up 2 bases and J gave up 2 bases, with 13 bases separating them. CDR3 length equals 15 residues. The V gene's germline CDR1 is SGHKS and CDR2 YYEKEE (reference sequence).